This entry concerns a single TCR beta chain. This sample is drawn from a study of blood T cell repertoires in COVID-19. Whole-study context: Acute and convalescent COVID-19 specimens originated in the United States, Italy and Spain. T cells, B-cell-depleted T cells, or PBMCs provided the cDNA or gDNA that served as material.

As originally analysed: Amplified reference gene primers provided the basis for estimating nucleated cell counts. Only in-frame clones appear in the TCRdb table, and some are missing; sequencing was by immunoSEQ multiplex PCR. That table supplies the V and J calls and clone size; D and trimming were determined from the DNA. This table has approximately 210,000 clones, approximately 87% appearing once. V was clipped by 5 bases and J by 5 bases, with 14 bases between them. CDR3 length: 14 residues. CDR1 is SGHRS and CDR2 is YFSETQ in the germline V gene. The J gene is TRBJ2-1, the V gene TRBV5-1, with D possibly TRBD2 on 6 matching bases. The origin of this receptor is a woman aged 70-85 years with acute or convalescent COVID-19. The sequencing sample was made of peripheral blood. The CDR3 coding sequence is TGCGCCAGCAGAGCGCTGTTAGCGGACAATGAGCAGTTCTTC. This encodes CASRALLADNEQFF. The whole variable domain, filled in from reference TRBV5-1 and TRBJ2-1, reads KAGVTQTPRYLIKTRGQQVTLSCSPISGHRSVSWYQQTPGQGLQFLFEYFSETQRNKGNFPGRFSGRQFSNSRSEMNVSTLELGDSALYLCASRALLADNEQFFGPGTRLTVL.